The next 14 T cell receptor beta chains were all read from a single sample in a study of T cell responses to AZD1222 COVID-19 vaccine (dated by TCRdb to the early 2020s). Libraries were made using the immunoSEQ multiplex PCR assay. The table comes from immuneACCESS by way of TCRdb, which keeps in-frame sequences with V and J called. Part of the clones is missing from these tables; in studies checked, under half for an unresolved V gene and the rest for unknown reasons. Counted in this sample were 95,000 to 100,000 clones; approximately 87% of them appeared once. 9.5% to 13% of the sample is taken by the ten largest. Sample time point, as interpreted from the label and publication: about 28 days (+/-7) after the second vaccine dose. Sequencing used peripheral blood, obtained 28 days after the second AZD1222 dose. All receptors derive from an adult who received the AZD1222 COVID-19 vaccine.

The chain carries TRBV5-1 and TRBJ1-1; D remains ambiguous. Trimming removed 2 bases at V and 0 bases at J, with 8 bases between. This CDR3 comprises 14 residues. The germline gives CDR1 SGHRS, CDR2 YFSETQ. CDR3 in DNA: TGCGCCAGCAGCTTATTCACCTTGAACACTGAAGCTTTCTTT. Its protein is CASSLFTLNTEAFF.

The chain's CDR3 is CASSPRALNTGELFF. The DNA of the CDR3 is TGTGCCAGCAGCCCCAGGGCATTGAACACCGGGGAGCTGTTTTTT. The chain is built from TRBV5-5 and TRBJ2-2; TRBD1 might be the D (5 bases). Trimming removed 4 bases from V and 1 base from J, with 11 bases in between. Per the germline V gene, CDR1 is SGHKS and CDR2 is YYEKEE (reference sequence). The CDR3 is 15 amino acids.

This chain links TRBV2 with TRBJ1-2; tentatively, D is TRBD1 (6 bases). Germline CDR1 reads SNHLY; CDR2 reads FYNNEI. V shed 7 bases and J shed 3 bases, with 18 bases lying between them. The CDR3 runs to 15 residues. DNA of the CDR3: TGTGCCAGCAAAAGCCGGGACATAGGACACTATGGCTACACCTTC. The encoded protein is CASKSRDIGHYGYTF.

This chain uses TRBV5-6 with TRBJ2-1; 7 bases match TRBD2. The CDR3 spans 15 residues. Germline V gene lookup returns CDR1 SGHDT and CDR2 YYEEEE. The J segment lost 7 bases and the V segment lost 3 bases, leaving 10 bases of the junction unmatched. The chain's CDR3 is CASSSVGLLGNEQFF. The CDR3, as DNA: TGTGCCAGCAGCTCCGTGGGACTACTGGGGAATGAGCAGTTCTTC.

This chain joins TRBV12-3 or TRBV12-4 and TRBJ1-1; no definite D call. The CDR3 is 13 amino acids. V lost 4 bases to trimming and J lost 5 bases, with 11 bases between them. CDR3 residues: CASSSLTRTEAFF. The CDR3 DNA follows: TGTGCCAGCAGTTCCTTGACCAGAACTGAAGCTTTCTTT.

Only a few counts were recorded for this clone. The chain combines TRBV5-1 with TRBJ1-2; possible D gene TRBD1, 6 bases. The length of the CDR3 is 14 residues. CDR1 and CDR2 from the germline V gene are SGHRS and YFSETQ. With 4 bases removed from V and 3 bases from J, the gap between germline ends came to 13 bases. The CDR3 loop is CASSVQGGDYGYTF. The CDR3 nucleotides are TGCGCCAGCAGCGTACAAGGGGGGGACTATGGCTACACCTTC.

The chain uses TRBV24-1 and TRBJ1-4, with 10 nucleotides matching TRBD1. There are 15 residues in the CDR3. Germline CDR1 and CDR2: KGHDR and SFDVKD. The V and J ends lost 2 bases and 8 bases, in that order; junction bases with no gene match: 4. In DNA form, the CDR3 reads TGTGCCACCAGTGATTCCGGGACAGGGGACGAAAAACTGTTTTTT. Translation: CATSDSGTGDEKLFF.

The chain uses TRBV7-2 and TRBJ2-3; D perhaps matches TRBD1 (6 bases). V was clipped by 5 bases and J by 4 bases, with 16 bases between them. CDR1 is SGHTA and CDR2 is FQGNSA in the germline V gene. There are 15 residues in the CDR3. DNA of the CDR3: TGTGCCAGCAGCGGGATCACAGGGTGGGCAGATACGCAGTATTTT. Protein product: CASSGITGWADTQYF.

The chain uses TRBV5-1 and TRBJ2-7; 15 bases are a match to TRBD2. CDR1 and CDR2 from the germline V gene are SGHRS and YFSETQ. V dropped 7 bases and J dropped 7; count of bases not matched to a gene: 3. This CDR3 contains 13 residues. CDR3 in amino acids: CASSGLAGGEQYF. CDR3 in DNA: TGCGCCAGCTCGGGACTAGCGGGAGGAGAGCAGTACTTC.

The chain is built from TRBV18 and TRBJ2-7; 11 bases map to TRBD1. CDR3 length: 14 residues. The trim removed 3 bases at V and 3 bases at J, leaving 1 base unmatched. Germline CDR1 is KGHSH and CDR2 is LQKENI. The CDR3: CASSPGTGGYEQYF. As DNA, the CDR3 is TGTGCCAGCTCACCCGGGACAGGGGGCTACGAGCAGTACTTC. The variable domain in full, with the rest retrieved from reference TRBV18 and TRBJ2-7, is NAGVMQNPRHLVRRRGQEARLRCSPMKGHSHVYWYRQLPEEGLKFMVYLQKENIIDESGMPKERFSAEFPKEGPSILRIQQVVRGDSAAYFCASSPGTGGYEQYFGPGTRLTVT.

The chain recombines TRBV5-1 with TRBJ1-6, with D hard to call. Trimming took 3 bases from V and 8 from J, leaving 21 bases between them. This CDR3 comprises 17 residues. CDR1 and CDR2 from the germline V gene are SGHRS and YFSETQ. CDR3 nucleotide sequence: TGCGCCAGCAGCTGGTATCCGGGTAAGGTTTCGGATTCACCCCTCCACTTT. Amino acid sequence: CASSWYPGKVSDSPLHF.

This chain links TRBV30 with TRBJ1-1; the D is unclear. Germline lookup yields CDR1 GTSNPN and CDR2 SVGIG (reference sequence). The length of the CDR3 is 13 residues. V was cut by 0 bases and J by 1 base, with 6 bases left in between. CDR3 protein: CAWSVGGNTEAFF. The CDR3 bases are TGTGCCTGGAGTGTAGGAGGGAACACTGAAGCTTTCTTT.

In this sample, this clone turned up a few times. The chain joins TRBV7-9 to TRBJ2-7, with TRBD2 as a possible D gene (6 bases). Germline V CDR1 and CDR2: SEHNR, FQNEAQ (reference sequence). The CDR3 runs 14 residues. V was clipped by 6 bases and J by 3 bases, with 15 bases between them. The CDR3 nucleotides are TGTGCCAGCAGGGGCTTTGGAGGGAACTACGAGCAGTACTTC. Its translation: CASRGFGGNYEQYF.

In this sample, this clone turned up once. This sequence joins TRBV10-2 and TRBJ1-1, with 7 nucleotides matching TRBD1. The CDR3 contains 15 residues. J lost 1 base, V lost 4 bases, and 6 bases had no gene match. Looked up from germline, CDR1 is WSHSY and CDR2 is SAAADI. CDR3 residues: CASSGRGLGNTEAFF. Here the CDR3 DNA reads TGCGCCAGCAGTGGAAGGGGGCTTGGGAACACTGAAGCTTTCTTT.